This T cell receptor (beta chain) was captured by sequencing in a study of blood T cell repertoires in COVID-19 (dated by TCRdb to the early 2020s). Regarding the study in general: Samples from collaborators originated in the United States, Italy and Spain and spanned both the acute and convalescent phases of COVID-19. The material from the prospective study consisted of cDNA or gDNA derived from T cells, B-cell-depleted T cells, or PBMCs. Subjects who had been exposed to COVID-19, were actively infected with it, or had recovered from it provided the deeply sampled blood TCRbeta repertoires that made up the dataset. The repertoires were made available in a free public database intended to serve as a resource for research on the immune response to SARS-CoV-2. Samples were obtained from the ongoing ImmuneRACE study (first 160 participants) and from approximately 1,200 subjects provided by 6 global collaborators. A de-identified subject ID, COVID-19 status, age in years and sex were almost always included in the sample metadata. Where available, HLA class I and class II types were taken from metadata supplied by the sample provider and were not determined by assay-based typing. Study-level results and caveats: The amount of clinical and demographic metadata varied by source and participant and was provided uncurated.

Enrolling through a virtual design, the prospective study's participants ranged in age from roughly 18 to 100 years and lived across 24 United States geographic areas. In the prospective study, participants were assigned to cohorts based on the clinical history participants reported in a screening survey and a study questionnaire. Exposed participants were defined as having been in contact with someone with a PCR-confirmed or clinician-diagnosed COVID-19 case within 2 weeks of study entry. Each participant in the prospective study had whole blood, serum and a nasopharyngeal or oropharyngeal swab collected by mobile phlebotomists. Prospective study participants could optionally give additional blood draws and questionnaires over a roughly two-month period. Before DNA extraction, blood samples from the prospective study were shipped at room temperature or frozen. The CDR3 numbers 16 residues from cysteine through phenylalanine. Just the 48-base CDR3 DNA is kept, in frame starting at base 1. Looking up the germline V gene yields CDR1 SGHDT and CDR2 YYEEEE. V is cut back by 3 bases and J by 3 bases, with 7 bases in the junction unmatched.

The immunoSEQ Assay, a bias-controlled multiplex PCR, was used to amplify TCRbeta CDR3 regions from genomic DNA. The authors processed their data as follows. The number of nucleated cells in each sample was estimated by amplification of reference gene primers within the assay. To quantify the absolute abundance of each unique TCRbeta CDR3 rearrangement, sequence reads were collapsed and filtered. For each sample, productive Simpson clonality was calculated as the square root of Simpson's diversity index over productive rearrangements. Held by TCRdb, this immuneACCESS table contains in-frame sequences only and omits some clones. Under half of the omission traces to an unresolved V gene where checked; the cause of the rest is unknown. The V and J calls and clone size come from that table; D and trimming were worked out from the DNA. Present in this sample are some 190,000 clones, roughly 80% of which were seen just once. The top ten clones comprise about an eighth of the sample.

Of note for this clone: There is no known antigen for this receptor. Base qualities are not provided; no much larger clone lies one nucleotide away.

The sequence was collected from a man aged 60 to 69 who had been exposed to COVID-19. This sequence uses TRBV5-6 and TRBJ1-2, and 11 junctional nucleotides match TRBD1. The sample taken for sequencing was PBMCs or T cells enriched from blood (not recorded which). The CDR3 protein: CASSSLPGQGDYGYTF. The sequence in DNA is TGTGCCAGCAGCTCGTTACCGGGACAGGGGGACTATGGCTACACCTTC. The entire variable domain, with the stretches around the CDR3 drawn from the reference TRBV5-6 and TRBJ1-2 proteins, is DAGVTQSPTHLIKTRGQQVTLRCSPKSGHDTVSWYQQALGQGPQFIFQYYEEEERQRGNFPDRFSGHQFPNYSSELNVNALLLGDSALYLCASSSLPGQGDYGYTFGSGTRLTVV.